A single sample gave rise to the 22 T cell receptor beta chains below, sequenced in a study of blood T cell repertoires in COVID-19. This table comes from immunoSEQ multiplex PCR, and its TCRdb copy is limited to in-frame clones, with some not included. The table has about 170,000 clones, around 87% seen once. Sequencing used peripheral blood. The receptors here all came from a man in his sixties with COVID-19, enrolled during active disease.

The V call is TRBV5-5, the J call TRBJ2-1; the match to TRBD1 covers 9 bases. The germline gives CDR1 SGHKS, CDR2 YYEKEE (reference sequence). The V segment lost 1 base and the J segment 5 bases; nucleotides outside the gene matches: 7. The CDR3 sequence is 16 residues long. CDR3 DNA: TGTGCCAGCAGCTTGCTTCCGGGACAGGGCAACAATGAGCAGTTCTTC. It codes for CASSLLPGQGNNEQFF. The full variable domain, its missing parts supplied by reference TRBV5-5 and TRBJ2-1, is DAGVTQSPTHLIKTRGQQVTLRCSPISGHKSVSWYQQVLGQGPQFIFQYYEKEERGRGNFPDRFSARQFPNYSSELNVNALLLGDSALYLCASSLLPGQGNNEQFFGPGTRLTVL.

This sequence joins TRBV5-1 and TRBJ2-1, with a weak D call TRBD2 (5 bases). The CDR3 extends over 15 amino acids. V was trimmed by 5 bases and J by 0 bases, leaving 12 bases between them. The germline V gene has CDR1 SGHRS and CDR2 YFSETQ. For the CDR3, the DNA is TGCGCCAGCAGGGAGGAGACCCTCTCCTACAATGAGCAGTTCTTC. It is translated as CASREETLSYNEQFF.

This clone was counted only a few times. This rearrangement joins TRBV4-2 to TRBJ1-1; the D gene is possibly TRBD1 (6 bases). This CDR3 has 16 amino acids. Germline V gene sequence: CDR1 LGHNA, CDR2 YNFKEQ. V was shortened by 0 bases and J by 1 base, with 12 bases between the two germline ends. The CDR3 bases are TGTGCCAGCAGCCAAGATTGGCGGGGGCCGAACACTGAAGCTTTCTTT. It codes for CASSQDWRGPNTEAFF.

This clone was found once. CDR3 nucleotides: TGTGCCAGCAGTAATGTAGCGGGGCACACCGGGGAGCTGTTTTTT. It specifies CASSNVAGHTGELFF. This chain joins TRBV6-2 or TRBV6-3 and TRBJ2-2; 8 bases align to TRBD2. The CDR3 runs 15 residues. Per germline, CDR1 MNHEY and CDR2 SVGEGT. Unmatched junction bases numbered 5, after V lost 5 bases and J lost 3 bases.

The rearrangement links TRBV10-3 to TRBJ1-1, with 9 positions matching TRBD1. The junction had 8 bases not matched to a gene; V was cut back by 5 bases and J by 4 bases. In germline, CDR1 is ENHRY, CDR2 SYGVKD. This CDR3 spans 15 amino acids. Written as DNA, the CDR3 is TGTGCCATCAGTCCGGAGGGACAGGGACGCACTGAAGCTTTCTTT. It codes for CAISPEGQGRTEAFF.

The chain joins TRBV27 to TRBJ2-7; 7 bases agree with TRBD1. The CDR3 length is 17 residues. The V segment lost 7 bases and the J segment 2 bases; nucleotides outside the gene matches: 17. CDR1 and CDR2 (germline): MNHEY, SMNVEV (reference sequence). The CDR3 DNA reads TGTGCCAGCACCAAGAAGTCCCCGACAGGGTTAACCTACGAGCAGTACTTC. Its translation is CASTKKSPTGLTYEQYF.

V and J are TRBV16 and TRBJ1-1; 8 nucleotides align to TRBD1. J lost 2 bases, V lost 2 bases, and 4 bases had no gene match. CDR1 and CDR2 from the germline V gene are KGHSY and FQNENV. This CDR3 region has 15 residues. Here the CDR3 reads CASSQRTGINTEAFF. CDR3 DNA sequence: TGTGCCAGCAGCCAACGGACAGGGATAAACACTGAAGCTTTCTTT.

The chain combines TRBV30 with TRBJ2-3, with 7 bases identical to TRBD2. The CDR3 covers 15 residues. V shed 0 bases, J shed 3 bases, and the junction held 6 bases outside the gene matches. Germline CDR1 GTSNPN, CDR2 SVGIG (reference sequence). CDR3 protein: CAWSVFAGDTDTQYF. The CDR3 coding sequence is TGTGCCTGGAGTGTATTCGCGGGAGATACAGATACGCAGTATTTT.

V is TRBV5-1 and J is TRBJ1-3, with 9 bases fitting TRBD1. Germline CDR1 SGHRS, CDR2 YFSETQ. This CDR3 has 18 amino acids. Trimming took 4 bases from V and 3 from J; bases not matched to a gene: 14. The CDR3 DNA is TGCGCCAGCAGCCCGGGACAGGGTAACAATCGGTTTGGAAACACCATATATTTT. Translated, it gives CASSPGQGNNRFGNTIYF.

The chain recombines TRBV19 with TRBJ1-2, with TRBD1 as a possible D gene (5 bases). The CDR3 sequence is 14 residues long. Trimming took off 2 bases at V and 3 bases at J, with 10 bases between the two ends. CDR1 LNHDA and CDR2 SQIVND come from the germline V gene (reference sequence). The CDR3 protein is CASSISGKDYGYTF. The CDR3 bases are TGTGCCAGTAGTATATCAGGGAAAGACTATGGCTACACCTTC.

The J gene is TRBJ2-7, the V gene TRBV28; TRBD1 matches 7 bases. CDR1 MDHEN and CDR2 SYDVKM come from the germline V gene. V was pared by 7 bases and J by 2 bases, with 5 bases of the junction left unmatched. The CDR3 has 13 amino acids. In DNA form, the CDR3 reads TGTGCCAGCATGGGGACAGAGACCTACGAGCAGTACTTC. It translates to CASMGTETYEQYF.

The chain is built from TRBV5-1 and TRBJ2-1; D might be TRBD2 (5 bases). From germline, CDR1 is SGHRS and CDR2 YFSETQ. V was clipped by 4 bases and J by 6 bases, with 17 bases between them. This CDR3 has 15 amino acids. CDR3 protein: CASSGNAGILNEQFF. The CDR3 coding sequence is TGCGCCAGCAGCGGGAACGCCGGGATTCTCAATGAGCAGTTCTTC.

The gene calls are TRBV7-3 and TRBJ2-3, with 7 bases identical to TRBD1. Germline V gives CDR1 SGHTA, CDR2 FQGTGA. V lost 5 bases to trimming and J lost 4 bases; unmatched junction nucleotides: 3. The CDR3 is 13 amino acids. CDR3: CASSPTGSDTQYF. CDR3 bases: TGTGCCAGCAGCCCGACAGGGTCAGATACGCAGTATTTT.

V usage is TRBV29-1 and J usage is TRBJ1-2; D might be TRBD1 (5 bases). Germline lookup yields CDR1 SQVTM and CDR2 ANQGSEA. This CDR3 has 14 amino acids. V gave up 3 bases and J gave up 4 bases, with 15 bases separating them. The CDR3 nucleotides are TGCAGCGTTGACTCGGCGGGGGGAGGCTATGGCTACACCTTC. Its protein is CSVDSAGGGYGYTF.

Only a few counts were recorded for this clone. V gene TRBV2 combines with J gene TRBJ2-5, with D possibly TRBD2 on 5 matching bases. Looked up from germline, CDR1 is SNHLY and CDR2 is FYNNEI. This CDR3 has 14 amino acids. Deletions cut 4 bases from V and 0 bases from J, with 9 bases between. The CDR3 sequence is CASSVIAYQETQYF. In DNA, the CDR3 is TGTGCCAGCAGTGTTATAGCGTACCAAGAGACCCAGTACTTC.

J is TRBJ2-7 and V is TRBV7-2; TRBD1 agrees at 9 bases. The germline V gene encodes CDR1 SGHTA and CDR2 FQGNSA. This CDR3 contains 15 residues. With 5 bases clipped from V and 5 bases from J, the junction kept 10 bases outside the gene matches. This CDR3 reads CASSPPGTGYHEQYF. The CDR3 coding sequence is TGTGCCAGCAGCCCTCCCGGGACAGGGTACCACGAGCAGTACTTC.

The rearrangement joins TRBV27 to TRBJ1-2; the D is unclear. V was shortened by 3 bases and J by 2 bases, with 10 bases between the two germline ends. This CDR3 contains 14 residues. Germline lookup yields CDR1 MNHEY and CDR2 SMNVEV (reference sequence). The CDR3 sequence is CASSFGRRNYGYTF. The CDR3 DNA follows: TGTGCCAGCAGTTTTGGGAGACGGAACTATGGCTACACCTTC.

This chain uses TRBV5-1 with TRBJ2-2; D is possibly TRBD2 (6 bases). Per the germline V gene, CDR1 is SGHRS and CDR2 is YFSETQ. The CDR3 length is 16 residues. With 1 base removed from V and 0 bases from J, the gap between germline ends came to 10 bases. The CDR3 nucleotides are TGCGCCAGCAGCTTGTATGCGGGAACGAACACCGGGGAGCTGTTTTTT. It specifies CASSLYAGTNTGELFF. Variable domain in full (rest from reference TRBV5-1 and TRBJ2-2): KAGVTQTPRYLIKTRGQQVTLSCSPISGHRSVSWYQQTPGQGLQFLFEYFSETQRNKGNFPGRFSGRQFSNSRSEMNVSTLELGDSALYLCASSLYAGTNTGELFFGEGSRLTVL.

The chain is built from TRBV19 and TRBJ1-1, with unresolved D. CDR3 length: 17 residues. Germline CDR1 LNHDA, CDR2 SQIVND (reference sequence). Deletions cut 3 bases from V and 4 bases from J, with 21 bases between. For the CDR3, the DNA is TGTGCCAGTAGTATTGGCGCAGGTTTTCGTGGTCGCACTGAAGCTTTCTTT. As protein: CASSIGAGFRGRTEAFF.

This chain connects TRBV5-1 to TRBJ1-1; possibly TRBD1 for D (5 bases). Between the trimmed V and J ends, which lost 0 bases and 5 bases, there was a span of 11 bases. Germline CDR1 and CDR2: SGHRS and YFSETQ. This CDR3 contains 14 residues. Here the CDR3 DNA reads TGCGCCAGCAGCTTGGTCTTTAGGGGAACTGAAGCTTTCTTT. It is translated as CASSLVFRGTEAFF.

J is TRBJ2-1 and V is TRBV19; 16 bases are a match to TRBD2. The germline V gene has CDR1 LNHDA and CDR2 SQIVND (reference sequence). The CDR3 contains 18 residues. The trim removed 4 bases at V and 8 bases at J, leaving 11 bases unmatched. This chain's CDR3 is CASSTGLAGGRIDHEQFF. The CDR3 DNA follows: TGTGCCAGTAGTACGGGACTAGCGGGGGGGAGAATTGATCATGAGCAGTTCTTC. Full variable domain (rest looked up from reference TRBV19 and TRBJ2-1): DGGITQSPKYLFRKEGQNVTLSCEQNLNHDAMYWYRQDPGQGLRLIYYSQIVNDFQKGDIAEGYSVSREKKESFPLTVTSAQKNPTAFYLCASSTGLAGGRIDHEQFFGPGTRLTVL.

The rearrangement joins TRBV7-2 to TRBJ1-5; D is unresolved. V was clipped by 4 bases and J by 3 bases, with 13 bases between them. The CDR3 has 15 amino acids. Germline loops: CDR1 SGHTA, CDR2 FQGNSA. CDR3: CASSSYGLANQPQHF. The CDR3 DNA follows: TGTGCCAGCAGCTCATATGGTCTGGCCAATCAGCCCCAGCATTTT.